This TCR beta chain was sequenced for a study of blood T cell repertoires in COVID-19. J gave up 7 bases and V 5 bases, and 14 bases lay outside the gene matches. Germline loops: CDR1 LGHNA, CDR2 YNFKEQ. This CDR3 is built from 17 residues. Assay used: immunoSEQ multiplex PCR; TCRdb lists only in-frame clones, some missing. The sample lists 300,000 to 350,000 clones, more than 70% occurring once. Specimen: peripheral blood. The receptor was isolated from a man aged 25 to 40 with active or convalescent COVID-19. The V call is TRBV4-2, the J call TRBJ1-4, with TRBD1 matching over 9 bases. CDR3: CASSISRTGTGSEKLFF. In nucleotides, the CDR3 is TGTGCCAGCAGCATTAGCCGGACCGGGACAGGGAGTGAAAAACTGTTTTTT.